This T cell receptor (beta chain) stems from a study of cytotoxic CD8 clonotypes in ibrutinib-treated CLL. About the research overall: Per sample, productive templates averaged 255,043 and productive rearrangements averaged around 100,000. Study findings and constraints: Public clonotypes were seen rarely and were contracted or stable on treatment.

Using immunoSEQ multiplex PCR, the repertoire was profiled, and TCRdb retains in-frame clones only, with some absent. The sample lists some 98,000 clones; about 78% were seen once. Of note for this clone: Its antigen is still unknown. The same CDR3 arises from other DNA sequences in this sample as well.

The CDR3 runs 14 residues. Germline-derived CDR1 and CDR2 are LGHNA and YSLEER. Between the trimmed V and J ends, which lost 0 bases and 5 bases, there was a span of 10 bases. This receptor was obtained from a human donor with chronic lymphocytic leukemia. Sequenced material: PBMCs, taken after 12 months of ibrutinib treatment. The chain is built from TRBV4-3 and TRBJ2-5, with D unresolved. Here the CDR3 DNA reads TGCGCCAGCAGCCAAGATGCAGGTCCGGAGACCCAGTACTTC. Translating gives CASSQDAGPETQYF.